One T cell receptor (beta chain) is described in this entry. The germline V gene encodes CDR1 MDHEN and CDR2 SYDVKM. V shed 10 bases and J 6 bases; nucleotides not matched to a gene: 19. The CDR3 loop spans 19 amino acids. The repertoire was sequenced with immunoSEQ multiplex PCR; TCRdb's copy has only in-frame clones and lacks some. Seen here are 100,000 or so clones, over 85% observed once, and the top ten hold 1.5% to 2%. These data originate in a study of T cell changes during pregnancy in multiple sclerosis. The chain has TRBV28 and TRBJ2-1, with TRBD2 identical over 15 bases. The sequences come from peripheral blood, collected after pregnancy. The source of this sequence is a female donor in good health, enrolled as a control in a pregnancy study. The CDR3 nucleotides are TGTGCCATTTCTACACCGGGACTAGCGGGAGGTTCTTTACCCAATGAGCAGTTCTTC. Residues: CAISTPGLAGGSLPNEQFF.